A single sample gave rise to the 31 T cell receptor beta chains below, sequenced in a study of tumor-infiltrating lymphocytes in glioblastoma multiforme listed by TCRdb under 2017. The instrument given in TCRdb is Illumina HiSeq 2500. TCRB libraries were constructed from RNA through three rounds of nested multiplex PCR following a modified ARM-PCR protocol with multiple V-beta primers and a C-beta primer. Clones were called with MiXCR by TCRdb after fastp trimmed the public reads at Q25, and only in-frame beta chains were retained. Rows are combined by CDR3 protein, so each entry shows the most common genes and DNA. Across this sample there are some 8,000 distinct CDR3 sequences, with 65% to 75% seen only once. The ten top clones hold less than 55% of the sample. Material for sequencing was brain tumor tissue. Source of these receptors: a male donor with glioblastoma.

This CDR3 is CSVFSANYGYTF. DNA of the CDR3: TGCAGCGTATTCTCAGCTAACTATGGCTACACCTTC. This sequence joins TRBV29-1 and TRBJ1-2; D remains ambiguous. Germline V gene lookup returns CDR1 SQVTM and CDR2 ANQGSEA. The CDR3 extends over 12 amino acids. V dropped 6 bases and J dropped 0 bases, with 8 bases sitting between them.

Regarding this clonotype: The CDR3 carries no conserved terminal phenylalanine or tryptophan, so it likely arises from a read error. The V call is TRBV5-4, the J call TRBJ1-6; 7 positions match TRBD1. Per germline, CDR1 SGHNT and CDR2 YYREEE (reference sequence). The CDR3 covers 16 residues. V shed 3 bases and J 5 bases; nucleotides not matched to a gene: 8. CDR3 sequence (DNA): TGTGCCAGCAGCTCGGACAGGAAGGATAATAATTCACCCCTCCACTCT. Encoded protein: CASSSDRKDNNSPLHS.

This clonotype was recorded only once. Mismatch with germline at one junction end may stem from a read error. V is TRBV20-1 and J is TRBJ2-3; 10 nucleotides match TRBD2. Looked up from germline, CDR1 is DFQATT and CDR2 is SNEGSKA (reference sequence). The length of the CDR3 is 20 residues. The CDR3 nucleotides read TGCAGTGCTAGTCGCCCCGGACTAGCGGAGGGGCCGAGTAGCACAGATACACAGTATTTT. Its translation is CSASRPGLAEGPSSTDTQYF.

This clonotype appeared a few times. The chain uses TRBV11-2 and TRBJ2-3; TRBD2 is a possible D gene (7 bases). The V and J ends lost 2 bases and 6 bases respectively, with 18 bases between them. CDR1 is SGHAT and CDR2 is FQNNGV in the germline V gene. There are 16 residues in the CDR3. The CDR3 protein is CASSLRLAPGGDTQYF. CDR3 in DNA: TGTGCCAGCAGCTTAAGACTAGCTCCGGGGGGCGATACGCAGTATTTT.

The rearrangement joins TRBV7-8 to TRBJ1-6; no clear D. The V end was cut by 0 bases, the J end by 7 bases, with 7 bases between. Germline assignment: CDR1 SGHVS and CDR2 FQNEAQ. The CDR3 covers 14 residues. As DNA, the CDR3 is TGTGCCAGCAGCTTAGCTATGGAAAATTCACCCCTCCACTTT. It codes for CASSLAMENSPLHF.

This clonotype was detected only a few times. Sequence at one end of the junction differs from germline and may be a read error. The CDR3 coding sequence is TGTGCCTTCAGTGAGACTTTATCTATAGCGGGGGGATTTAATGAGCAGTTCTTC. This encodes CAFSETLSIAGGFNEQFF. The chain combines TRBV10-3 with TRBJ2-1; 10 nucleotides align to TRBD2. The CDR3 is made up of 18 amino acids. In germline, CDR1 is ENHRY, CDR2 SYGVKD.

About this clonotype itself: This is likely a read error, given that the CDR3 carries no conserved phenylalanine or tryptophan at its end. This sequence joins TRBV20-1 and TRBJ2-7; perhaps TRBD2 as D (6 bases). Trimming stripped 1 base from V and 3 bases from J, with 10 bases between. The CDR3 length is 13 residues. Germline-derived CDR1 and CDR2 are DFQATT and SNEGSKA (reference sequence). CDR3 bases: TGCAGTGCTAGAGGGGACTCCGGCTACGAGCAGTACCTA. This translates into CSARGDSGYEQYL.

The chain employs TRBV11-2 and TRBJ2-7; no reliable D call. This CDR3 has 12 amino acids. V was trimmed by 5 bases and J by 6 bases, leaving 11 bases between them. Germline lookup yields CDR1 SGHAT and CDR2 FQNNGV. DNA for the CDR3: TGTGCCAGCAGCACTTTGATTCTCGAGCAGTACTTC. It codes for CASSTLILEQYF.

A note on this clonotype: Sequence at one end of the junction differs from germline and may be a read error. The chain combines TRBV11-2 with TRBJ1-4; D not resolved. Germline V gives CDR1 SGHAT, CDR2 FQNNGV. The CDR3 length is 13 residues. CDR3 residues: CASSPEVEGKLFF. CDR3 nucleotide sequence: TGTGCCAGCAGCCCGGAAGTGGAGGGAAAACTCTTTTTT.

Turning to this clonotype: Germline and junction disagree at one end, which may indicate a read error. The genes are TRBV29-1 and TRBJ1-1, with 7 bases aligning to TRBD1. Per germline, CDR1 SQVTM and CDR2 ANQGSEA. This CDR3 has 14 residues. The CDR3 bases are TGCAGCATTGAAATGGGACAGAGAATCACTGAAGCCTTCTTT. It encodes CSIEMGQRITEAFF.

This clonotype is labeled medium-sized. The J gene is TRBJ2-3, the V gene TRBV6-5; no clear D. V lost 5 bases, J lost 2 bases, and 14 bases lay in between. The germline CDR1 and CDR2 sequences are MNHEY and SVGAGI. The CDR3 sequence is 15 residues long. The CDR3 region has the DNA TGTGCCAGCAGTCCCTCCTGGTCGTACACAGATACGCAGTATTTT. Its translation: CASSPSWSYTDTQYF.

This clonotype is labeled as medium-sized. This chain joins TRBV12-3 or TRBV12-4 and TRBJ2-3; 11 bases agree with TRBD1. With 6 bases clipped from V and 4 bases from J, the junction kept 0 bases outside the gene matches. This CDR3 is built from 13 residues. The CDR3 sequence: CASRGQGADTQYF. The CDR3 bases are TGTGCCAGCAGGGGACAGGGGGCAGATACGCAGTATTTT.

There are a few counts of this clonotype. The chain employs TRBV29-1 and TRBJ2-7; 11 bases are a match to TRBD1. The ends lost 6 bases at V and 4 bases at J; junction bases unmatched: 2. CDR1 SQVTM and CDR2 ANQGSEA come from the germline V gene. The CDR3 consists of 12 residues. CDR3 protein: CSVRDRGYEQYF. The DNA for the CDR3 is TGCAGCGTCCGGGACAGGGGGTACGAGCAGTACTTC.

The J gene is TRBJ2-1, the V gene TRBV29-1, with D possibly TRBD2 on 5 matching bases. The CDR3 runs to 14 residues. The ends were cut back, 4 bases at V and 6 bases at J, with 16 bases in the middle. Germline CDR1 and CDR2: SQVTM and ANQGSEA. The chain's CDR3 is CSVGGRQVGNEQFF. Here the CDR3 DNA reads TGCAGCGTTGGAGGGCGGCAGGTTGGCAATGAGCAGTTCTTC.

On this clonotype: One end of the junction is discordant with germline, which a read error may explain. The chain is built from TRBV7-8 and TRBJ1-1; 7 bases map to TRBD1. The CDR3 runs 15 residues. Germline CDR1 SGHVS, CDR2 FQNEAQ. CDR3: CAGSLAWGGQREALF. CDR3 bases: TGTGCCGGCAGCTTAGCTTGGGGGGGACAGCGTGAAGCTCTCTTT.

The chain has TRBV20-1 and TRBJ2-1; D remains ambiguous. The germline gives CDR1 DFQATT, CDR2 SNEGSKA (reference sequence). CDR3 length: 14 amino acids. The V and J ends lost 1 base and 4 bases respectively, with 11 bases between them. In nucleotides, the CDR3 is TGCAGTGCTAGAGGGGTAACGGATTACAATGAGCAGTTCTTC. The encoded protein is CSARGVTDYNEQFF.

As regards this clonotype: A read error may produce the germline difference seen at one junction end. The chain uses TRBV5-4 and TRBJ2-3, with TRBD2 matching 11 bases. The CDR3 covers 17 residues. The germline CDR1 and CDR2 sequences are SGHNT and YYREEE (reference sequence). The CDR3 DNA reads TGTGCCAGCAGCTCCCGGGTAGCGGGAGGGCTTAAAGATATGCAGTATTTT. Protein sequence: CASSSRVAGGLKDMQYF.

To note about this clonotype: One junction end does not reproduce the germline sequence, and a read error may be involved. The CDR3 sequence is CASSTLEGEDTQRF. CDR3 DNA: TGCGCCAGCAGTACTCTAGAGGGTGAAGATACGCAGCGTTTT. The chain has TRBV11-2 and TRBJ2-3; D might be TRBD2 (5 bases). Germline V gives CDR1 SGHAT, CDR2 FQNNGV. CDR3 length: 14 residues.

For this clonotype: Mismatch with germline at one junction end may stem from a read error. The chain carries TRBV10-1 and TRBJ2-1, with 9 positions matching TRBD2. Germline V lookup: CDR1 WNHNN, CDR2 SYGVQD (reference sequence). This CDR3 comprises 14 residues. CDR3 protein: CASSSSGAWDEQFF. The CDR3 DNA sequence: TGCGCCAGCAGTTCTAGCGGGGCGTGGGATGAGCAGTTTTTC.

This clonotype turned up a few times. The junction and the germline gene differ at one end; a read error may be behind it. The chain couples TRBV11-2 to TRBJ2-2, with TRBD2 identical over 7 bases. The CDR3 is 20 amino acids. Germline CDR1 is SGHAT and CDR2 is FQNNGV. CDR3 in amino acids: CASTPSFGQGLAVNTEELFF. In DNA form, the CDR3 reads TGTGCCAGCACTCCCTCATTCGGCCAAGGGCTAGCGGTAAACACCGAGGAGCTGTTCTTT.

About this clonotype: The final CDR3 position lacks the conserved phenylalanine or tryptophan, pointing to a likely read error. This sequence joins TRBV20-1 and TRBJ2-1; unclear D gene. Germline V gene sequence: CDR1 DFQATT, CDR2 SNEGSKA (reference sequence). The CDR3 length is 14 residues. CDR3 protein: CSARDRVSYIEQFL. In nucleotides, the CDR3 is TGCAGTGCTAGAGATCGGGTTTCCTACATTGAGCAGTTCTTA.

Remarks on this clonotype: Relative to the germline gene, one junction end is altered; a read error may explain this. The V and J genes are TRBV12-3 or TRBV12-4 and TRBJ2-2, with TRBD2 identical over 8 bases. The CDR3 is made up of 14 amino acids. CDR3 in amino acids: CASSGGGHTVELFF. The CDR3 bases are TGTGCCAGCTCCGGGGGGGGTCATACCGTGGAGCTGTTTTTT.

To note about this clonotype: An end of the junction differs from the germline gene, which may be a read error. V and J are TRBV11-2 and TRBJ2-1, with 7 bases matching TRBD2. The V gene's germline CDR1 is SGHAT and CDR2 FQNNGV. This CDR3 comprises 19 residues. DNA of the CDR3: TGTGCCTGCAGCTTAGACTTCCCCGCCTCTCCGGGAGGTGGGGATGAGCAGTTCTTC. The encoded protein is CACSLDFPASPGGGDEQFF.

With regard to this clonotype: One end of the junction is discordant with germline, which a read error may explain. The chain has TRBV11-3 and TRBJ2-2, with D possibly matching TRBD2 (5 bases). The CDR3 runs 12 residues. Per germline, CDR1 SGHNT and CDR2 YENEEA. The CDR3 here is CTSSLRSGEPFF. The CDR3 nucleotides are TGTACCAGTAGCTTACGGTCCGGGGAGCCGTTTTTT. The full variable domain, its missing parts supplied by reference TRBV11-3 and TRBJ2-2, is EAGVVQSPRYKIIEKKQPVAFWCNPISGHNTLYWYLQNLGQGPELLIRYENEEAVDDSQLPKDRFSAERLKGVDSTLKIQPAELGDSAVYLCTSSLRSGEPFFGEGSRLTVL.

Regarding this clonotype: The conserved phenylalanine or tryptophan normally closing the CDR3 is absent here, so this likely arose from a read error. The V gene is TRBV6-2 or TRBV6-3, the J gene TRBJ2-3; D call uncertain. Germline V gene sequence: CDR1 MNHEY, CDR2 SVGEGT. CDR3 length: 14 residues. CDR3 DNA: TGCGCCAACAGCACGACACCGAACACAGATACGCAGTATCTT. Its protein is CANSTTPNTDTQYL.

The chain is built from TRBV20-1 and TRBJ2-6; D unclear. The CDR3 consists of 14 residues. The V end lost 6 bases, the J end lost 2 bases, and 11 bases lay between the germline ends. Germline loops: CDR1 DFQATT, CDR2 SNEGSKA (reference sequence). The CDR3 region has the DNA TGCAGTGCCCCAACAGCCCCTGGGGCCAACGTCCTGACTTTC. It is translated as CSAPTAPGANVLTF.

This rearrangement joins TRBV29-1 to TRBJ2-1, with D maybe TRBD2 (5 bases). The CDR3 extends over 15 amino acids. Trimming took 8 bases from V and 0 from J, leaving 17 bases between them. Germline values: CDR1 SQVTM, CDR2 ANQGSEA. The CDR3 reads CSSLRRGNSYNEQFF. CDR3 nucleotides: TGCAGCTCCCTGAGACGAGGGAACTCCTACAATGAGCAGTTCTTC.

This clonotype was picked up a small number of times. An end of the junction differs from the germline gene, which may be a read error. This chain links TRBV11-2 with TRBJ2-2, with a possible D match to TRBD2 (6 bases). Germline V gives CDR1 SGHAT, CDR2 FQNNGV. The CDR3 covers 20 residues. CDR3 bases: TGTGCCAGTACCCCCTCATTCGGCCAAGGGCTAGCGTTAAACACCGGGGAGCTTTTTTTT. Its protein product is CASTPSFGQGLALNTGELFF.

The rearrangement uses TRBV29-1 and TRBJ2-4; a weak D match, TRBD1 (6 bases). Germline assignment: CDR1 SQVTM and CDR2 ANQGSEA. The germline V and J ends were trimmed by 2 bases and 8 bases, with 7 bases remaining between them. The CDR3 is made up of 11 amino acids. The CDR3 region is CSVEKGDIQYF. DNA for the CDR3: TGCAGCGTTGAAAAGGGGGACATTCAGTACTTC.

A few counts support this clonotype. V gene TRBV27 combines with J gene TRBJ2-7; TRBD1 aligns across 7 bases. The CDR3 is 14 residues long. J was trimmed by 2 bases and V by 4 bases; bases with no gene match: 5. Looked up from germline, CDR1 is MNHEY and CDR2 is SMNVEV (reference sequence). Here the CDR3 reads CASSSGTATYEQYF. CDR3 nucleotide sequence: TGTGCCAGCAGTTCCGGGACAGCTACCTACGAGCAGTACTTC.

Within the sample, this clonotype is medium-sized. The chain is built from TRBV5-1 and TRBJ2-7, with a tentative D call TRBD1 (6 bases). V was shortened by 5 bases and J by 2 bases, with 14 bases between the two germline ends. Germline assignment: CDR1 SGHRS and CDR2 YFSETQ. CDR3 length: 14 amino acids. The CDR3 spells CASRFAGDPYEQYF. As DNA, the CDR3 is TGCGCCAGCAGATTCGCAGGGGACCCCTACGAGCAGTACTTC.